A selection of T cell receptor beta chains follows, all from one sample in a study of CD8+CD57+ T cells in acquired aplastic anemia. Each CDR3 protein gets one entry after TCRdb re-called the reads with MiXCR. The data contain about 130,000 distinct CDR3 sequences, 48% of them singletons. Sample: sorted CD4+, CD8+, or CD8+CD57+ T cells (not recorded which) from PBMCs. The source is a human donor in good health, serving as a control. Both conserved end residues are part of each CDR3. The D gene is left open where the match is weak. Clone size appears in some rows only: once, few, many, or a class for an expanded clone.

TRBV11-1	once	-	TRBJ2-1	TGTGCCAGCAGCTCCGGGACTCTTAGCTCCTACAATGAGCAGTTCTTC	CASSSGTLSSYNEQFF
TRBV6-1	many	TRBD1	TRBJ2-6	TGTGCCAGTGAACAGGGGGCGAATGGGGCCAACGTCCTGACTTTC	CASEQGANGANVLTF
TRBV10-3	-	-	TRBJ2-5	TGTGCCATCAGTGAGTCGGGGAAGGGGGAACAGACCCAGTACTTC	CAISESGKGEQTQYF
TRBV11-2	once	TRBD2	TRBJ2-3	TGTGCCAGCAGCTTAAGCGGGGGGGCCTCCGATGAGCAGTATTTT	CASSLSGGASDEQYF
TRBV4-2	many	TRBD1	TRBJ1-1	TGTGCCAGCAGCCAAGAGGGGATAGACAGGGCACACACTGAAGCTTTCTTT	CASSQEGIDRAHTEAFF
TRBV5-1	many	TRBD1	TRBJ1-1	TGCGCCAGCACTAGACAGGGCATGAACACTGAAGCTTTCTTT	CASTRQGMNTEAFF
TRBV6-1	few	TRBD2	TRBJ2-1	TGTGCCAGCAGCCGCGTACTTGGGGGGAGGGTTGGGAATGAGCAGTTCTTC	CASSRVLGGRVGNEQFF
TRBV6-5	many	-	TRBJ1-2	TGTGCCAGCAGTTACTCCCCCAGGGTCTCGGGCTACACCTTC	CASSYSPRVSGYTF
TRBV4-3	many	-	TRBJ1-4	TGCGCCAGCAGCCGCTCCTTGTCTGGTTATGAAAAACTGTTTTTT	CASSRSLSGYEKLFF
TRBV10-3	-	-	TRBJ1-5	TGTGCCATCAGTGAGTCCTCAGAACAGCCCCAGCATTTT	CAISESSEQPQHF
TRBV7-2	many	-	TRBJ2-7	TGTGCCAGCAGCTCAAGGCCTGCACTGATCTACGAGCAGTACTTC	CASSSRPALIYEQYF
TRBV29-1	-	TRBD1	TRBJ2-7	TGCAGCGTTGACCCGACAGGGGGCTACGAGCAGTACTTC	CSVDPTGGYEQYF
TRBV5-8	-	-	TRBJ2-1	TGTGCCAGCAGCTTGAGGGGGGGCTCCTACAATGAGCAGTTCTTC	CASSLRGGSYNEQFF
TRBV6-4	many	-	TRBJ1-1	TGTGCCAGCAGGGGGAAGAACACTGAAGCTTTCTTT	CASRGKNTEAFF
TRBV30	many	-	TRBJ2-7	TGTGCCTGGAGTGTTGGTGGGGTAGGAGGGCACGAGCAGTACTTC	CAWSVGGVGGHEQYF
TRBV15	few	-	TRBJ2-7	TGTGCCACCAGTCCTTCTTCTCACGGGGAGCAGTACTTC	CATSPSSHGEQYF
TRBV15	-	-	TRBJ2-7	TGTGCCACCAGGAACCTGGAGGGAAGGAGGTACGAGCAGTACTTC	CATRNLEGRRYEQYF
TRBV10-1	-	-	TRBJ2-1	TGCGCCAGCAGTACCGGACTGTACAATGAGCAGTTCTTC	CASSTGLYNEQFF
TRBV13	-	-	TRBJ1-2	TGTGCCAGCAGCTTATTGTGGGCCGTCACCTTC	CASSLLWAVTF
TRBV10-3	-	-	TRBJ2-7	TGTGCCGTCAGTGCTGGGACTCGGAGCTACGAGCAGTACTTC	CAVSAGTRSYEQYF
TRBV10-3	many	-	TRBJ2-1	TGTGCCATCAGTGAAGGTGGGTCCTACAATGAGCAGTTCTTC	CAISEGGSYNEQFF
TRBV15	few	-	TRBJ1-6	TGTGCCACCAGCAGAGATTTCGGCAGGCGGGATTCACCCCTCCACTTT	CATSRDFGRRDSPLHF
TRBV15	few	-	TRBJ1-5	TGTGCCACCAGTGACGGTGAGAAGGTTGCTCAGCCCCAGCATTTT	CATSDGEKVAQPQHF
TRBV12-3/TRBV12-4	many	-	TRBJ2-4	TGTGCCAGCAGTTTTGGGGGGACGAACATTCAGTACTTC	CASSFGGTNIQYF
TRBV4-3	once	TRBD1	TRBJ1-3	TGCGCCAGCAGCCAGGATGGACAGGGGGCTGGAAACACCATATATTTT	CASSQDGQGAGNTIYF
TRBV20-1	many	TRBD1	TRBJ2-7	TGCAGTGCTCGACAGGGTCTTACCTACGAGCAGTACTTC	CSARQGLTYEQYF
TRBV15	few	TRBD1	TRBJ1-5	TGCGCCGCCAGCAGACAGGGAGGCAATCAGCCCCAGCATTTT	CAASRQGGNQPQHF
TRBV10-3	once	TRBD2	TRBJ2-7	TGTGCCATCAGTCCGACTAGCGGGGAAGTAAACGAGCAGTACTTC	CAISPTSGEVNEQYF
TRBV2	-	TRBD1	TRBJ2-7	TGTGCCAGCAGAGCAAGGACAGGGGGCTACGAGCAGTACTTC	CASRARTGGYEQYF
TRBV20-1	-	TRBD2	TRBJ2-1	TGCAGTGCTAGAGGACTAGCGGGCTACAATGAGCAGTTCTTC	CSARGLAGYNEQFF
TRBV20-1	-	TRBD2	TRBJ2-7	TGCAGTGCAACCGGGACTAGCGGGGGTGGATACGAGCAGTACTTC	CSATGTSGGGYEQYF
TRBV19	many	-	TRBJ1-4	TGTGCCAGTAAGCTTGGCAGGAATGAAAAACTGTTTTTT	CASKLGRNEKLFF
TRBV4-2	many	-	TRBJ2-3	TGTGCCAGCAGCCGAAGACTAACCACAGATACGCAGTATTTT	CASSRRLTTDTQYF
TRBV20-1	-	TRBD1	TRBJ1-2	TGCGGTGCTACTTTGCCACGGGACAGAAACTATGGCTACACCTTC	CGATLPRDRNYGYTF
TRBV4-1	-	TRBD1	TRBJ1-6	TGCGCCAGCAGCAACAACCGGGACAGAAATTCACCCCTCCACTTT	CASSNNRDRNSPLHF
TRBV4-1	many	TRBD1	TRBJ1-4	TGCGCCAGCAGCTTCGACAGGGTCAATGAAAAACTGTTTTTT	CASSFDRVNEKLFF
TRBV25-1	-	-	TRBJ1-2	TGTGCCAGCAGTGTCGTAGCTAACTATGGCTACACCTTC	CASSVVANYGYTF
TRBV12-3/TRBV12-4	-	TRBD1	TRBJ1-2	TGTGCCAGCCGGGGACAGGGAATAAGAGGCTACACCTTC	CASRGQGIRGYTF
TRBV19	many	TRBD1	TRBJ2-1	TGTGCCAGTAGTGGGACAGGGACTTCTTCCAATGAGCAGTTCTTC	CASSGTGTSSNEQFF
TRBV29-1	-	-	TRBJ1-1	TGCAGCGTTGAAATCACTGAAGCTTTCTTT	CSVEITEAFF
TRBV2	-	TRBD1	TRBJ1-1	TGTGCCAGCAGTGGAGCAGGGGGAGGTGTCACTGAAGCTTTCTTT	CASSGAGGGVTEAFF
TRBV10-3	-	-	TRBJ2-7	TGTGCCATCAGTGAATCGGGTGGAGGCGGTTTCCACGAGCAGTACTTC	CAISESGGGGFHEQYF
TRBV10-3	-	TRBD1	TRBJ1-6	TGTGCCACCGGACAGGGCCTTAATTCACCCCTCCACTTT	CATGQGLNSPLHF
TRBV24-1	-	TRBD2	TRBJ2-7	TGTGCCACCAGTGTAGGCGGGAGCTCCTACAATGAGCAGTACTTC	CATSVGGSSYNEQYF
TRBV19	once	-	TRBJ2-3	TGTGCCAGTAGTAGGGGGGCCAGAGATACGCAGTATTTT	CASSRGARDTQYF
TRBV6-1	many	-	TRBJ1-2	TGTGCCAGCAGCCGGGACTTTGGCTACACCTTC	CASSRDFGYTF
TRBV15	-	-	TRBJ1-1	TGTGCCACCAGCAGAGATGCTGCGGAATACACTGAAGCTTTCTTT	CATSRDAAEYTEAFF
TRBV7-2	many	-	TRBJ1-1	TGTGCCAGCAGCCGCCCACGGCAGCGGGACTCTGAAGCTTTCTTT	CASSRPRQRDSEAFF
TRBV15	few	-	TRBJ1-1	TGTGCCACCAGCACGAGATTGAACACTGAAGCTTTCTTT	CATSTRLNTEAFF
TRBV20-1	many	-	TRBJ1-4	TGCAGTGCGAGAGGGACAACTAATGAAAAACTGTTTTTT	CSARGTTNEKLFF
TRBV7-2	many	TRBD1	TRBJ1-2	TGTGCCAGCAGCCAGCGACAGGGAAACTATGGCTACACCTTC	CASSQRQGNYGYTF
TRBV2	-	TRBD1	TRBJ1-1	TGTGCCAGCAGTGCTACAGGGGACACTGAAGCTTTCTTT	CASSATGDTEAFF
TRBV5-1	many	-	TRBJ2-7	TGCGCCAGCAGCTTGGAAGGCAGGTTGGACGAGCAGTACTTC	CASSLEGRLDEQYF
TRBV9	many	TRBD1	TRBJ2-5	TGTGCCAGCAGCCCAGGGGGAGAGACCCAGTACTTC	CASSPGGETQYF
TRBV7-8	-	-	TRBJ1-1	TGTGCCAGCAGCTTAGTAGGGGCGGAAGCTTTCTTT	CASSLVGAEAFF